The 27 T cell receptor beta chains listed next were all sequenced from one sample in a study of Tregs in tolerant kidney transplant recipients. Only in-frame clones appear in the TCRdb table, and some are missing; sequencing was by immunoSEQ multiplex PCR. The sample shows over 50,000 clones, 80% to 90% of them seen only once. Sequences were derived from Tregs from blood, sampled before the transplant. The receptors stem from a human donor who received a combined kidney and bone marrow transplant.

This chain connects TRBV19 to TRBJ2-5; D possibly matches TRBD1 or TRBD2 (5 bases each). The end of the DNA aligns better with TRBJ2-7, so the J call may be wrong. In germline, CDR1 is LNHDA, CDR2 SQIVND (reference sequence). This CDR3 is built from 14 residues. The CDR3 DNA is TGTGCCAGTAGTATTACGGGGCCAACCTACGAGCAGTACTTC. Protein sequence: CASSITGPTYEQYF.

The chain has TRBV7-8 and TRBJ2-1; D might be TRBD2 (6 bases). The CDR3 runs 16 residues. V lost 5 bases and J lost 9, with 23 bases in between. From germline, CDR1 is SGHVS and CDR2 FQNEAQ. The CDR3 region is CASSPQGLTNSGEQFF. Written as DNA, the CDR3 is TGTGCCAGCAGCCCACAAGGCCTTACCAATAGCGGTGAGCAGTTCTTC. The variable domain in full, completed from reference TRBV7-8 and TRBJ2-1, reads GAGVSQSPRYKVAKRGQDVALRCDPISGHVSLFWYQQALGQGPEFLTYFQNEAQLDKSGLPSDRFFAERPEGSVSTLKIQRTQQEDSAVYLCASSPQGLTNSGEQFFGPGTRLTVL.

V and J are TRBV5-1 and TRBJ1-2, with D maybe TRBD1 (5 bases). V dropped 0 bases and J dropped 8 bases, with 8 bases sitting between them. CDR3 length: 12 residues. Germline lookup yields CDR1 SGHRS and CDR2 YFSETQ. The CDR3 protein is CASSLEGDGYTF. CDR3 nucleotides: TGCGCCAGCAGCTTGGAAGGGGACGGCTACACCTTC.

The J gene is TRBJ1-5, the V gene TRBV6-1; possible D gene TRBD1, 5 bases. This CDR3 region has 17 residues. V was trimmed by 4 bases and J by 0 bases, leaving 16 bases between them. Germline V CDR1 and CDR2: MNHNS, SASEGT. CDR3 DNA sequence: TGTGCCAGCAGTGCCTCAGGGAGAGGGTTTAGCAATCAGCCCCAGCATTTT. Encoded protein: CASSASGRGFSNQPQHF.

The CDR3 here is CASSPTGGGGGYTF. Written as DNA, the CDR3 is TGTGCCAGCAGCCCGACAGGGGGCGGCGGCGGCTACACCTTC. The rearrangement links TRBV2 to TRBJ1-2, with 10 bases identical to TRBD1. The CDR3 sequence is 14 residues long. Germline loops: CDR1 SNHLY, CDR2 FYNNEI. The V gene end was trimmed by 6 bases and the J gene end by 8 bases; junction bases not matched to a gene: 9.

CDR3 bases: TGTGCCAGCAGCTTGGTGTGGGACAGCGGGAGTAAGCAGTACTTC. Its protein product is CASSLVWDSGSKQYF. The chain joins TRBV5-6 to TRBJ2-7, with D possibly TRBD2 on 8 matching bases. The V and J ends lost 0 bases and 8 bases respectively, with 18 bases between them. The germline CDR1 and CDR2 sequences are SGHDT and YYEEEE. The CDR3 runs 15 residues.

V is TRBV7-6 and J is TRBJ1-1; perhaps TRBD1 as D (5 bases). Trimming left V 5 bases short and J 5 bases short, with 12 bases between. CDR1 is SGHVS, CDR2 FNYEAQ, per germline. This CDR3 comprises 13 residues. CDR3 in DNA: TGTGCCAGCAGCATCTTGACAGATACTGAAGCTTTCTTT. Translation: CASSILTDTEAFF.

The rearrangement uses TRBV2 and TRBJ2-7, with TRBD2 matching 16 bases. V lost 5 bases, J lost 2 bases, and 15 bases stayed unmatched. This CDR3 has 20 residues. Germline loops: CDR1 SNHLY, CDR2 FYNNEI. In DNA, the CDR3 is TGTGCCAGCAGTCCCCCTCCGGGACTAGCGGGAGGGCCAGATCCCTACGAGCAGTACTTC. This translates into CASSPPPGLAGGPDPYEQYF.

This chain joins TRBV30 and TRBJ2-2, with 7 nucleotides matching TRBD1. V lost 3 bases to trimming and J lost 6 bases; unmatched junction nucleotides: 28. Germline lookup yields CDR1 GTSNPN and CDR2 SVGIG (reference sequence). This CDR3 region has 21 residues. DNA of the CDR3: TGTGCCTGGAGGGGGGCAGGGGGAAGGTCACCTTCTTCTTCTCAGCCCGGGGAGCTGTTTTTT. It specifies CAWRGAGGRSPSSSQPGELFF.

The J gene is TRBJ1-2, the V gene TRBV5-6, with a weak D call TRBD1 (5 bases). Trimming took 4 bases from V and 3 from J, leaving 16 bases between them. The CDR3 loop spans 15 amino acids. CDR1 is SGHDT and CDR2 is YYEEEE in the germline V gene. Here the CDR3 DNA reads TGTGCCAGCAGCCCTAAATCGACAGCCTACTATGGCTACACCTTC. Its translation is CASSPKSTAYYGYTF.

The chain links TRBV5-1 to TRBJ2-2; D call uncertain. Looked up from germline, CDR1 is SGHRS and CDR2 is YFSETQ. CDR3 length: 13 amino acids. Trimming took 2 bases from V and 8 from J, leaving 10 bases between them. In DNA form, the CDR3 reads TGCGCCAGCAGCTTTTCCCAATGGGGGGAGCTGTTTTTT. Protein product: CASSFSQWGELFF.

In this sample, this clone turned up a few times. The chain employs TRBV11-2 and TRBJ1-3; 7 positions match TRBD1. The germline gives CDR1 SGHAT, CDR2 FQNNGV. The ends lost 4 bases at V and 4 bases at J; junction bases unmatched: 7. The CDR3 runs to 15 residues. CDR3 protein: CASSSSTGAGNTIYF. As DNA, the CDR3 is TGTGCCAGCAGCTCTTCAACAGGGGCCGGAAACACCATATATTTT.

This chain joins TRBV6-1 and TRBJ1-5; no definite D call. V was trimmed by 5 bases and J by 5 bases, leaving 10 bases between them. Germline V gene data show CDR1 as MNHNS and CDR2 as SASEGT. This CDR3 region has 13 residues. CDR3 in DNA: TGTGCCAGCAGTTCCCAGGTCGATCAGCCCCAGCATTTT. It yields the protein CASSSQVDQPQHF.

This chain uses TRBV6-6 with TRBJ1-2; 10 positions agree with TRBD1. With V trimmed by 5 bases and J by 7 bases, 10 bases remained unmatched. The germline V gene encodes CDR1 MNHNY and CDR2 SVGAGI (reference sequence). The CDR3 runs to 15 residues. Here the CDR3 reads CASSAYLTGGGGYTF. The CDR3 DNA reads as TGTGCCAGCAGTGCCTATCTGACAGGGGGCGGTGGCTACACCTTC.

This chain uses TRBV29-1 with TRBJ2-7; D ambiguous. This CDR3 is built from 14 residues. V dropped 2 bases and J dropped 0 bases, with 11 bases sitting between them. The germline V gene encodes CDR1 SQVTM and CDR2 ANQGSEA. The DNA for the CDR3 is TGCAGCGTTGAATTGACTGTCCACTCCTACGAGCAGTACTTC. This gives the protein CSVELTVHSYEQYF.

V gene TRBV28 combines with J gene TRBJ1-4; maybe TRBD1 (6 bases). The V and J ends lost 8 bases and 6 bases respectively, with 16 bases between them. Germline V gene lookup returns CDR1 MDHEN and CDR2 SYDVKM. The length of the CDR3 is 14 residues. CDR3 amino acids: CASEGAGEDEKLFF. Written as DNA, the CDR3 is TGTGCCAGCGAAGGGGCAGGGGAGGATGAAAAACTGTTTTTT.

The rearrangement uses TRBV19 and TRBJ1-2; TRBD1 matches at 7 bases. V lost 7 bases and J lost 0; bases outside the gene matches: 11. There are 16 residues in the CDR3. Germline CDR1 LNHDA, CDR2 SQIVND (reference sequence). DNA of the CDR3: TGTGCCAGTACAGACAGGGCCCAAGAGACTAACTATGGCTACACCTTC. Translation: CASTDRAQETNYGYTF.

The chain joins TRBV19 to TRBJ1-3; D is unresolved. The V gene lost 3 bases and the J gene lost 4 bases, with 22 bases spanning the gap. The V gene's germline CDR1 is LNHDA and CDR2 SQIVND (reference sequence). The CDR3 runs to 18 residues. CDR3 coding DNA: TGTGCCAGTAGTATCGACTCCCATCCCTCCGCGAGAGGAAACACCATATATTTT. Its translation is CASSIDSHPSARGNTIYF.

The V call is TRBV7-9, the J call TRBJ1-1, with a weak D call TRBD1 (6 bases). The length of the CDR3 is 14 residues. The germline CDR1 and CDR2 sequences are SEHNR and FQNEAQ (reference sequence). Trimming left V 5 bases short and J 6 bases short, with 16 bases between. CDR3 in amino acids: CASSRLAGASEAFF. The CDR3 DNA is TGTGCCAGCAGCCGGCTTGCGGGGGCCTCTGAAGCTTTCTTT.

The chain is built from TRBV5-4 and TRBJ2-1; no clear D gene. Germline lookup yields CDR1 SGHNT and CDR2 YYREEE (reference sequence). Trimming took off 4 bases at V and 9 bases at J, with 14 bases between the two ends. The CDR3 extends over 13 amino acids. The CDR3 DNA follows: TGTGCCAGCAGCACCCATCTGGGTGGTGAGCAGTTCTTC. Amino acid sequence: CASSTHLGGEQFF.

The chain carries TRBV7-9 and TRBJ2-1; 14 positions agree with TRBD2. This CDR3 is built from 16 residues. The germline CDR1 and CDR2 sequences are SEHNR and FQNEAQ (reference sequence). With 5 bases clipped from V and 8 bases from J, the junction kept 8 bases outside the gene matches. CDR3 region: CASSPQGTSGSDEQFF. CDR3 DNA sequence: TGTGCCAGCAGCCCCCAAGGGACTAGCGGGAGTGATGAGCAGTTCTTC.

The V gene is TRBV2, the J gene TRBJ2-7; possible D gene TRBD2, 6 bases. Germline values: CDR1 SNHLY, CDR2 FYNNEI. Trimming shortened V by 7 bases and J by 3 bases, and 10 bases separated the two germline ends. The CDR3 length is 12 residues. In DNA form, the CDR3 reads TGTGCCAGCACCTCGGAGGGCTACGAGCAGTACTTC. Translated, it gives CASTSEGYEQYF.

The sample holds a few counts of this clone. The gene calls are TRBV5-1 and TRBJ2-5; 9 nucleotides match TRBD2. The CDR3 covers 15 residues. Trimming at V came to 4 bases and at J to 1 base, leaving 5 bases not matched to a gene. The V gene's germline CDR1 is SGHRS and CDR2 YFSETQ. CDR3 nucleotide sequence: TGCGCCAGCAGCAGACTAGCGGCGATCCAAGAGACCCAGTACTTC. It codes for CASSRLAAIQETQYF.

The genes are TRBV7-5 and TRBJ1-1; TRBD1 is the table's D call and was not checked against the DNA. TRBV7-5 counts as a pseudogene. The CDR3 totals 14 residues. The CDR3 spells CVRSPTTGATEAFF. The CDR3 DNA reads as TGTGTCAGAAGCCCCACGACAGGGGCCACTGAAGCTTTCTTT.

This clone occurred a few times. This chain connects TRBV7-8 to TRBJ2-7; no firm D call. CDR1 and CDR2 from the germline V gene are SGHVS and FQNEAQ. The V and J ends lost 5 bases and 6 bases respectively, with 11 bases between them. The CDR3 contains 12 residues. DNA of the CDR3: TGTGCCAGCAGCCGAAGACGTACCGAGCAGTACTTC. This gives the protein CASSRRRTEQYF.

This chain uses TRBV6-1 with TRBJ1-2, with D possibly TRBD1 on 6 matching bases. Germline V gene lookup returns CDR1 MNHNS and CDR2 SASEGT. The CDR3 spans 14 residues. V was cut by 6 bases and J by 7 bases, with 18 bases left in between. The CDR3 reads CASRGVGGRSGYTF. DNA of the CDR3: TGTGCCAGCAGGGGGGTTGGGGGGCGGTCTGGCTACACCTTC.

This clone was detected only once. The J gene is TRBJ2-3, the V gene TRBV29-1; D gene ambiguous. Germline V gene lookup returns CDR1 SQVTM and CDR2 ANQGSEA. The CDR3 is made up of 14 amino acids. Trimming shortened V by 0 bases and J by 0 bases, and 7 bases separated the two germline ends. The CDR3 sequence is CSVEDRWSTDTQYF. The DNA of the CDR3 is TGCAGCGTTGAAGACAGGTGGAGCACAGATACGCAGTATTTT.